Below, one TCR beta chain is given with its context. The antigen is undetermined. This sample is drawn from a study of CD4 T cells in relation to SARS-CoV-2 and coronaviruses. Study-wide context: After 10 to 11 days of antigen culture, PBMC TCR beta CDR3s were sequenced.

Method: immunoSEQ multiplex PCR; TCRdb's copy keeps in-frame clones and lacks some. The data hold roughly 30,000 clones, with roughly 78% observed a single time. The unexposed donors gave CD4+ T cells in about 2010-2019, prior to COVID-19. Isolation of CD4+ T cells took place after roughly nine days in culture. The CDR3 sequence is 16 residues long. Per germline, CDR1 LNHDA and CDR2 SQIVND (reference sequence). V shed 4 bases, J shed 2 bases, and the junction held 8 bases outside the gene matches. This chain joins TRBV19 and TRBJ2-7, with TRBD1 matching 10 bases. Sequences were obtained from CD4+ T cells from PBMCs, cultured in vitro. This clonotype originated in a human donor in good health. The CDR3 bases are TGTGCCAGTAGTAAGAGTCGGGACAGGGGCACCTACGAGCAGTACTTC. It yields the protein CASSKSRDRGTYEQYF. The full variable domain, completed using reference TRBV19 and TRBJ2-7, is DGGITQSPKYLFRKEGQNVTLSCEQNLNHDAMYWYRQDPGQGLRLIYYSQIVNDFQKGDIAEGYSVSREKKESFPLTVTSAQKNPTAFYLCASSKSRDRGTYEQYFGPGTRLTVT.